This entry concerns a single T cell receptor beta chain. Its antigen is undetermined. This sample is part of a study of beta chain features in type 1 diabetes. Expressed TCRB transcripts were sequenced, since all the RNA that had been isolated was reverse transcribed. TCRdb keeps only in-frame clones here, not all; method: immunoSEQ multiplex PCR. The table includes roughly 400,000 clones, more than 11% detected once. CDR1 and CDR2 from the germline V gene are MNHNY and SVGAGI (reference sequence). V was pared by 6 bases and J by 2 bases, with 7 bases between. CDR3 length: 13 amino acids. Study results and caveats: It was among patients, rather than healthy donors, that naive, central memory and Treg TCRB repertoires appeared more similar. Although PCR might favor shorter templates, it would do so equally in patients and controls.

This chain joins TRBV6-6 and TRBJ2-2; D is possibly TRBD1 or TRBD2 (5 bases each). This clonotype originated in a man aged 25 to 45 in good health. Material for sequencing was naive CD4+ T cells from blood. The DNA of the CDR3 is TGTGCCAGCAGCGGGGCAAACACCGGGGAGCTGTTTTTT. It codes for CASSGANTGELFF.